The next 15 T cell receptor beta chains were all read from a single sample in a study of long-term antiretroviral therapy in people with HIV. The run of the v3.0 immunoSEQ assay was at survey level. Profiled with immunoSEQ multiplex PCR; TCRdb holds only in-frame clones, not every one. The sample lists around 20,000 clones, 78% occurring once. The starting material was unsorted PBMCs, obtained 0.3 years after starting antiretroviral therapy. Receptors were obtained from a woman between 50 and 59 years old with HIV.

This clone is a singleton in its sample. The rearrangement links TRBV30 to TRBJ1-1; D remains ambiguous. The CDR3 is made up of 12 amino acids. Trimming took off 3 bases at V and 0 bases at J, with 5 bases between the two ends. Germline V gives CDR1 GTSNPN, CDR2 SVGIG (reference sequence). In DNA, the CDR3 is TGTGCCTGGAGCCCGATGAACACTGAAGCTTTCTTT. Protein sequence: CAWSPMNTEAFF.

About this clone itself: At one of its ends the junction is not consistent with the germline gene, which may arise from a read error. This CDR3 is also generated by other DNA sequences in the sample. The chain recombines TRBV7-9 with TRBJ1-2; unclear D gene. The CDR3 is 12 residues long. From germline, CDR1 is SEHNR and CDR2 FQNEAQ (reference sequence). DNA of the CDR3: TGTGCCAACGACCGGATTAACTATGGCTATACCTTC. Translation gives CANDRINYGYTF.

The V gene is TRBV5-1, the J gene TRBJ2-1, with 7 bases matching TRBD2. The J segment lost 5 bases and the V segment lost 2 bases, leaving 4 bases of the junction unmatched. CDR1 is SGHRS and CDR2 is YFSETQ in the germline V gene. The CDR3 loop spans 14 amino acids. CDR3 region: CASSFQGLNNEQFF. In DNA, the CDR3 is TGCGCCAGCAGCTTTCAGGGACTAAACAATGAGCAGTTCTTC.

The V gene is TRBV4-1, the J gene TRBJ1-1; a possible D gene is TRBD1 (5 bases). The CDR3 runs 15 residues. From germline, CDR1 is MGHRA and CDR2 YSYEKL. With 3 bases removed from V and 0 bases from J, the gap between germline ends came to 11 bases. The CDR3 DNA reads TGCGCCAGCAGCCAGGGGCGTGCCTTGAACACTGAAGCTTTCTTT. Residues: CASSQGRALNTEAFF.

This clone was detected only a few times. The genes are TRBV18 and TRBJ1-2; perhaps TRBD1 as D (5 bases). V lost 3 bases to trimming and J lost 0 bases, with 17 bases between them. This CDR3 has 17 amino acids. Germline assignment: CDR1 KGHSH and CDR2 LQKENI. CDR3: CASSPDNLLTANYGYTF. In DNA, the CDR3 is TGTGCCAGCTCACCCGACAACCTACTGACAGCTAACTATGGCTACACCTTC. The complete variable domain, with remaining parts taken from reference TRBV18 and TRBJ1-2, reads NAGVMQNPRHLVRRRGQEARLRCSPMKGHSHVYWYRQLPEEGLKFMVYLQKENIIDESGMPKERFSAEFPKEGPSILRIQQVVRGDSAAYFCASSPDNLLTANYGYTFGSGTRLTVV.

The chain combines TRBV19 with TRBJ2-3; D is possibly TRBD2 (5 bases). V lost 2 bases and J lost 1, with 10 bases in between. This CDR3 spans 15 amino acids. CDR1 is LNHDA, CDR2 SQIVND, per germline (reference sequence). CDR3: CASSIRRGGTDTQYF. The CDR3, as DNA: TGTGCCAGTAGTATACGTCGGGGAGGCACAGATACGCAGTATTTT. Full variable domain (remainder filled in from reference TRBV19 and TRBJ2-3): DGGITQSPKYLFRKEGQNVTLSCEQNLNHDAMYWYRQDPGQGLRLIYYSQIVNDFQKGDIAEGYSVSREKKESFPLTVTSAQKNPTAFYLCASSIRRGGTDTQYFGPGTRLTVL.

Here the CDR3 DNA reads TGTGCCAGGACGGGGAAACTCGGTGAAAAACTGTTTTTT. Its protein product is CARTGKLGEKLFF. This chain uses TRBV25-1 with TRBJ1-4; no definite D call. Deletions cut 9 bases from V and 7 bases from J, with 15 bases between. The CDR3 runs to 13 residues. Per the germline V gene, CDR1 is MGHDK and CDR2 is SYGVNS.

The J gene is TRBJ2-2, the V gene TRBV18, with D perhaps being TRBD1 or TRBD2 (5 bases each). The CDR3 runs to 17 residues. The V and J ends lost 1 base and 4 bases respectively, with 16 bases between them. Germline CDR1 KGHSH, CDR2 LQKENI. The CDR3 reads CASSPREKGTGTGELFF. In DNA, the CDR3 is TGTGCCAGCTCACCACGGGAAAAGGGGACGGGCACCGGGGAGCTGTTTTTT.

This clone has just a few counts. Its ends do not fully match the called genes, so a read error is possible. J is TRBJ1-2 and V is TRBV6-5; 8 nucleotides match TRBD1. The CDR3 runs 13 residues. Germline V gene sequence: CDR1 MNHEY, CDR2 SVGAGI. In nucleotides, the CDR3 is TGCGCCAGCAGCGACAGGGGAGGAGGCGACTACACCTTC. As protein: CASSDRGGGDYTF.

The rearrangement joins TRBV9 to TRBJ2-5, with a possible D match to TRBD2 (6 bases). The V gene's germline CDR1 is SGDLS and CDR2 YYNGEE. V lost 0 bases and J lost 5, with 14 bases in between. The CDR3 is made up of 15 amino acids. CDR3 DNA sequence: TGTGCCAGCAGCGTAGAACGGGGGACCCGGGAGACCCAGTACTTC. It yields the protein CASSVERGTRETQYF.

V gene TRBV2 combines with J gene TRBJ1-4; TRBD1 agrees at 10 bases. CDR3 length: 15 residues. Germline CDR1 and CDR2: SNHLY and FYNNEI. The junction had 4 bases not matched to a gene; V was cut back by 5 bases and J by 4 bases. The CDR3: CASSRQGAGNEKLFF. In nucleotides, the CDR3 is TGTGCCAGCAGTCGACAGGGGGCTGGTAATGAAAAACTGTTTTTT. The complete variable domain, with remaining parts taken from reference TRBV2 and TRBJ1-4, reads EPEVTQTPSHQVTQMGQEVILRCVPISNHLYFYWYRQILGQKVEFLVSFYNNEISEKSEIFDDQFSVERPDGSNFTLKIRSTKLEDSAMYFCASSRQGAGNEKLFFGSGTQLSVL.

The rearrangement uses TRBV2 and TRBJ2-2, with D perhaps TRBD1 (6 bases). The V end was cut by 6 bases, the J end by 5 bases, with 16 bases between. Germline CDR1 is SNHLY and CDR2 is FYNNEI. The CDR3 is 15 residues long. The DNA of the CDR3 is TGTGCCAGCAGCCCAGAACAGGGAAGGACCGGGGAGCTGTTTTTT. Translation gives CASSPEQGRTGELFF. The full variable domain, in which reference TRBV2 and TRBJ2-2 provide the parts outside the CDR3, is EPEVTQTPSHQVTQMGQEVILRCVPISNHLYFYWYRQILGQKVEFLVSFYNNEISEKSEIFDDQFSVERPDGSNFTLKIRSTKLEDSAMYFCASSPEQGRTGELFFGEGSRLTVL.

The gene calls are TRBV5-1 and TRBJ2-3; 10 bases fit TRBD2. CDR3 length equals 15 residues. Germline V gene lookup returns CDR1 SGHRS and CDR2 YFSETQ. The ends lost 1 base at V and 4 bases at J; junction bases unmatched: 3. CDR3 DNA sequence: TGCGCCAGCAGCTTGAGCGGGGGGGCCGCAGATACGCAGTATTTT. This codes for CASSLSGGAADTQYF.

About this clone itself: Its ends do not fully match the called genes, so a read error is possible. The gene calls are TRBV7-9 and TRBJ2-1; D is unresolved. Germline values: CDR1 SEHNR, CDR2 FQNEAQ (reference sequence). This CDR3 has 11 residues. CDR3 DNA sequence: TGTGCCAGCAGGTTAGCCAATGAGCAGTTCTTC. Protein sequence: CASRLANEQFF.

The chain has TRBV6-5 and TRBJ1-3, with D uncertain. The CDR3 is 14 residues long. CDR1 and CDR2 from the germline V gene are MNHEY and SVGAGI. V lost 1 base to trimming and J lost 0 bases, with 4 bases between them. The DNA for the CDR3 is TGTGCCAGCAGTTACTACGGCTCTGGAAACACCATATATTTT. Protein product: CASSYYGSGNTIYF.